A selection of T cell receptor beta chains follows, all from one sample in a study of vaccination effects on CD4 cells after COVID-19. Sequencing was performed with immunoSEQ multiplex PCR; in TCRdb, only in-frame clones are kept and a portion is missing. Among 50,000 to 65,000 clones listed, 65% to 90% were seen once. Which antigens these TCRs recognize remains unknown. This specimen was CD4+ T cells from PBMCs cultured with HCoV-229E spike peptides, taken before COVID-19 vaccination. These receptors originate from a human donor who received a COVID-19 vaccine. Each CDR3 is given with its conserved first and last residue. The order of the fields is clone size, D gene, V gene, J gene, CDR3 length, CDR3 protein, CDR3 DNA. D genes are given only for firm matches. Some rows have no size entry. The others give once, few or many, or a class for an expanded clone.

few	TRBD1	TRBV19	TRBJ1-1	13	CASHRQGNTEAFF	TGTGCCAGTCATCGACAGGGGAACACTGAAGCTTTCTTT
-	-	TRBV5-6	TRBJ2-5	12	CASSLARETQYF	TGTGCCAGCAGCTTGGCCCGGGAGACCCAGTACTTC
-	-	TRBV2	TRBJ1-5	12	CASSGSNQPQHF	TGTGCCAGCTCCGGTAGCAATCAGCCCCAGCATTTT
few	TRBD1	TRBV19	TRBJ2-1	15	CASSIGTGSYNEQFF	TGTGCCAGTAGTATCGGGACAGGTTCCTACAATGAGCAGTTCTTC
-	TRBD2	TRBV18	TRBJ2-5	17	CASSPGLAGGPRETQYF	TGTGCCAGCTCACCCGGACTAGCGGGGGGGCCAAGGGAGACCCAGTACTTC
few	TRBD1	TRBV2	TRBJ1-5	15	CASSGGTGNNQPQHF	TGTGCCAGCAGTGGAGGGACAGGGAACAATCAGCCCCAGCATTTT
-	-	TRBV7-2	TRBJ1-5	15	CASSLKGGGNQPQHF	TGTGCCAGCAGCTTGAAGGGGGGGGGAAATCAGCCCCAGCATTTT
-	-	TRBV5-1	TRBJ2-3	15	CASSLVRDSTDTQYF	TGCGCCAGCAGCTTGGTAAGGGATAGCACAGATACGCAGTATTTT
-	TRBD1	TRBV19	TRBJ1-2	14	CASRGTGSPYGYTF	TGTGCCAGTAGGGGGACAGGTTCCCCCTATGGCTACACCTTC
-	-	TRBV7-2	TRBJ1-4	16	CASSLEAGRTNEKLFF	TGTGCCAGCAGCCTAGAGGCCGGGAGAACTAATGAAAAACTGTTTTTT
-	-	TRBV5-8	TRBJ2-1	13	CASSLLGKYEQFF	TGTGCCAGCAGCTTGTTGGGGAAGTATGAGCAGTTCTTC
-	-	TRBV5-8	TRBJ2-5	14	CASSLTRRGETQYF	TGTGCCAGCAGCTTGACCAGACGGGGAGAGACCCAGTACTTC
-	TRBD1	TRBV10-2	TRBJ1-5	15	CASSERTGGNQPQHF	TGCGCCAGCAGTGAGCGAACAGGGGGCAATCAGCCCCAGCATTTT
-	TRBD1	TRBV27	TRBJ2-3	16	CASSLYRTGGTDTQYF	TGTGCCAGCAGTTTATACCGGACAGGGGGCACAGATACGCAGTATTTT
-	-	TRBV20-1	TRBJ1-1	11	CSARLNTEAFF	TGCAGTGCTAGACTGAACACTGAAGCTTTCTTT
-	TRBD2	TRBV2	TRBJ2-3	15	CASSVGTSGTDTQYF	TGTGCCAGCAGCGTTGGGACTAGCGGCACAGATACGCAGTATTTT
-	-	TRBV12-3/TRBV12-4	TRBJ2-5	11	CASSSSETQYF	TGTGCCAGCAGTTCGTCGGAGACCCAGTACTTC
-	-	TRBV6-5	TRBJ1-1	14	CASSIQAMNTEAFF	TGTGCCAGCAGTATACAGGCCATGAACACTGAAGCTTTCTTT
-	-	TRBV24-1	TRBJ1-4	14	CATSDPGVDEKLFF	TGTGCCACCAGTGATCCGGGAGTCGATGAAAAACTGTTTTTT
-	-	TRBV7-9	TRBJ2-2	13	CASSSSPPGELFF	TGTGCCAGCAGCTCGAGCCCCCCCGGGGAGCTGTTTTTT
-	TRBD1	TRBV6-2/TRBV6-3	TRBJ1-1	16	CASSRRTGGRVTEAFF	TGTGCCAGCAGTCGACGGACAGGGGGCAGAGTCACTGAAGCTTTCTTT
-	-	TRBV28	TRBJ1-2	16	CASSIGRGPFPDGYTF	TGTGCCAGCAGTATTGGACGAGGTCCTTTTCCGGATGGCTACACCTTC
-	-	TRBV5-1	TRBJ1-2	18	CASSLAGGGQGLFYGYTF	TGCGCCAGCAGCTTGGCCGGAGGCGGTCAGGGTCTTTTCTATGGCTACACCTTC
few	-	TRBV7-7	TRBJ2-1	13	CASSLDALNEQFF	TGTGCCAGCAGCTTAGACGCGTTGAATGAGCAGTTCTTC
-	-	TRBV15	TRBJ2-3	15	CATSRDVGGSDTQYF	TGTGCCACCAGCAGAGATGTAGGGGGGTCGGATACGCAGTATTTT
-	-	TRBV5-1	TRBJ2-1	13	CASSLGLIAEQFF	TGCGCCAGCAGCTTGGGACTAATTGCTGAGCAGTTCTTC
-	TRBD1	TRBV7-2	TRBJ1-1	16	CASSPPGQGAAWGAFF	TGTGCCAGCAGCCCCCCGGGACAGGGGGCCGCTTGGGGAGCTTTCTTT
-	-	TRBV7-2	TRBJ1-1	14	CASSLGGDGTEAFF	TGTGCCAGCAGCTTAGGAGGGGATGGGACTGAAGCTTTCTTT
-	-	TRBV12-3/TRBV12-4	TRBJ2-5	13	CASRSGIQETQYF	TGTGCCAGCAGATCCGGGATACAAGAGACCCAGTACTTC
-	TRBD1	TRBV2	TRBJ1-4	14	CASSSRTGAEKLFF	TGTGCCAGCAGTTCAAGGACAGGGGCTGAAAAACTGTTTTTT
-	-	TRBV30	TRBJ2-6	12	CACLFGANVLTF	TGTGCCTGCCTATTCGGGGCCAACGTCCTGACTTTC
-	-	TRBV29-1	TRBJ2-6	17	CSVEDQQDISGANVLTF	TGCAGCGTTGAAGATCAACAGGACATCTCTGGGGCCAACGTCCTGACTTTC
-	TRBD2	TRBV24-1	TRBJ2-3	15	CATSIAGAHGDTQYF	TGTGCCACCAGTATAGCGGGGGCCCACGGGGATACGCAGTATTTT
once	-	TRBV5-1	TRBJ1-4	12	CASSTGNGKLFF	TGCGCCAGCAGCACAGGCAACGGGAAACTGTTTTTT
-	-	TRBV5-1	TRBJ2-3	16	CASSLDLPGNTDTQYF	TGCGCCAGCAGCTTGGACCTACCAGGGAACACAGATACGCAGTATTTT
-	TRBD1	TRBV4-1	TRBJ1-2	16	CASSHRGQGTNYGYTF	TGCGCCAGCAGCCATCGCGGACAGGGCACTAACTATGGCTACACCTTC
-	-	TRBV6-5	TRBJ2-1	15	CASSSSGTGDNEQFF	TGTGCCAGCAGTTCCTCCGGGACTGGAGACAATGAGCAGTTCTTC
-	-	TRBV6-1	TRBJ1-3	13	CASSEKGLDTIYF	TGTGCCAGCAGTGAGAAGGGTTTGGACACCATATATTTT
-	-	TRBV24-1	TRBJ2-2	14	CATSPPGYTGELFF	TGTGCCACCTCACCCCCCGGTTACACCGGGGAGCTGTTTTTT
-	-	TRBV28	TRBJ2-5	14	CASSSTGGEETQYF	TGTGCCAGCAGTTCCACAGGGGGGGAGGAGACCCAGTACTTC